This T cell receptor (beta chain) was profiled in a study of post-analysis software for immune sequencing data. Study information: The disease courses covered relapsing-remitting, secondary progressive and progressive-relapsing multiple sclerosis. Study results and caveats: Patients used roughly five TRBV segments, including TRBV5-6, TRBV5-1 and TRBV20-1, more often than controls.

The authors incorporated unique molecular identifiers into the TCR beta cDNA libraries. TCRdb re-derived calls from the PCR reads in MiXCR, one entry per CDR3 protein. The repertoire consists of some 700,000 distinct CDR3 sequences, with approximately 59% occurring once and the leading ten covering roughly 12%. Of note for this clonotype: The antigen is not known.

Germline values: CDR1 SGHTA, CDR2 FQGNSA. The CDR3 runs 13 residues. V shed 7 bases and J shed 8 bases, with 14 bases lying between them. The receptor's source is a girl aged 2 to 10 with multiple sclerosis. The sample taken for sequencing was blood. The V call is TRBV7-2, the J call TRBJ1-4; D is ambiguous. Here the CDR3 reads CASNIRREEKLFF. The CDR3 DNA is TGTGCCAGCAACATTAGGAGGGAAGAAAAACTGTTTTTT.